The 15 T cell receptor beta chains below all came from one sample that was sequenced in a study of blood T cell repertoires in COVID-19. The assay was immunoSEQ multiplex PCR, and TCRdb's table has in-frame clones only and misses some. The sample has about 430,000 clones; more than 70% are singletons. Source material: PBMCs or T cells enriched from blood (not recorded which). The source of these receptors is a woman aged 18-29 years who had been exposed to COVID-19.

This clone was counted a few times. V is TRBV7-2 and J is TRBJ2-1; D call uncertain. V gave up 5 bases and J gave up 5 bases, with 13 bases separating them. The CDR3 is made up of 14 amino acids. Germline V gene lookup returns CDR1 SGHTA and CDR2 FQGNSA. This chain's CDR3 is CASSPSVGNNEQFF. CDR3 coding DNA: TGTGCCAGCAGCCCGTCGGTCGGTAACAATGAGCAGTTCTTC.

The chain recombines TRBV5-6 with TRBJ1-5; 7 positions match TRBD1. V trimming: 2 bases; J trimming: 4 bases; junction bases outside the gene matches: 3. Germline CDR1 and CDR2: SGHDT and YYEEEE. This CDR3 is 14 amino acids long. The CDR3 DNA is TGTGCCAGCAGCTTCGGGACAGTAAATCAGCCCCAGCATTTT. It translates to CASSFGTVNQPQHF.

V is TRBV7-9 and J is TRBJ2-1, with D hard to call. Germline CDR1 SEHNR, CDR2 FQNEAQ (reference sequence). V was trimmed by 7 bases and J by 1 base, leaving 14 bases between them. This CDR3 is built from 15 residues. The CDR3 coding sequence is TGTGCCAGCAAGAGTGGCAGCGAGTCCTACAATGAGCAGTTCTTC. As protein: CASKSGSESYNEQFF.

The rearrangement uses TRBV29-1 and TRBJ2-5, with 8 bases lining up with TRBD1. Germline-derived CDR1 and CDR2 are SQVTM and ANQGSEA. The CDR3 is 13 residues long. Losses at the gene ends were 1 base for V and 5 bases for J; bases not matched to a gene: 3. The CDR3 loop reads CSVEAWTGETQYF. The CDR3 DNA sequence: TGCAGCGTTGAAGCCTGGACAGGGGAGACCCAGTACTTC.

The V and J genes are TRBV24-1 and TRBJ2-2; D is perhaps TRBD2 (6 bases). Germline values: CDR1 KGHDR, CDR2 SFDVKD. The CDR3 totals 13 residues. V was clipped by 9 bases and J by 5 bases, with 12 bases between them. CDR3 loop: CATQRGGTGELFF. The CDR3, as DNA: TGTGCCACCCAGAGGGGAGGTACCGGGGAGCTGTTTTTT.

This clone was detected only a few times. This CDR3 reads CASRETNTIYF. The DNA for the CDR3 is TGTGCCAGCAGGGAGACAAACACCATATATTTT. The V call is TRBV28, the J call TRBJ1-3; D remains unclear. The germline gives CDR1 MDHEN, CDR2 SYDVKM. V lost 6 bases and J 6 bases, leaving 6 bases between the germline ends. The CDR3 length is 11 residues. The full variable domain, rest sourced from reference TRBV28 and TRBJ1-3, is DVKVTQSSRYLVKRTGEKVFLECVQDMDHENMFWYRQDPGLGLRLIYFSYDVKMKEKGDIPEGYSVSREKKERFSLILESASTNQTSMYLCASRETNTIYFGEGSWLTVV.

The gene calls are TRBV4-1 and TRBJ1-2, with 10 bases that match TRBD1. Germline V gives CDR1 MGHRA, CDR2 YSYEKL. CDR3 size: 14 residues. The trim removed 6 bases at V and 8 bases at J, leaving 9 bases unmatched. Here the CDR3 reads CASRRTGTGDGYTF. DNA for the CDR3: TGCGCCAGCAGACGAACCGGGACAGGGGACGGCTACACCTTC.

V usage is TRBV10-1 and J usage is TRBJ1-2; D uncertain. Per the germline V gene, CDR1 is WNHNN and CDR2 is SYGVQD (reference sequence). V shed 4 bases and J shed 5 bases, with 14 bases lying between them. The CDR3 is made up of 14 amino acids. This chain's CDR3 is CASSVYPRLYGYTF. CDR3 nucleotides: TGCGCCAGCAGTGTTTATCCGAGGTTGTATGGCTACACCTTC.

A few counts support this clone. The chain joins TRBV28 to TRBJ1-2, with a weak D call TRBD1 (6 bases). There are 15 residues in the CDR3. With 5 bases removed from V and 8 bases from J, the gap between germline ends came to 21 bases. Germline V gene data show CDR1 as MDHEN and CDR2 as SYDVKM. CDR3 amino acids: CASSTGLSLSGGYTF. Written as DNA, the CDR3 is TGTGCCAGCAGTACAGGGTTATCGCTGTCGGGAGGCTACACCTTC.

This chain links TRBV7-2 with TRBJ2-7; 11 nucleotides match TRBD2. V gave up 5 bases and J gave up 2 bases; unmatched junction bases: 8. Germline V gene data show CDR1 as SGHTA and CDR2 as FQGNSA. This CDR3 comprises 16 residues. CDR3 in amino acids: CASSDRTSGRAYEQYF. The DNA for the CDR3 is TGTGCCAGCAGCGACCGCACTAGCGGGAGAGCCTACGAGCAGTACTTC.

The chain uses TRBV20-1 and TRBJ1-6; perhaps TRBD1 as D (5 bases). V lost 3 bases, J lost 7 bases, and 13 bases lay in between. Germline CDR1 is DFQATT and CDR2 is SNEGSKA (reference sequence). The CDR3 length is 14 residues. CDR3 region: CSASPGTSNSPLHF. The CDR3 coding sequence is TGCAGTGCTAGTCCGGGGACTTCGAATTCACCCCTCCACTTT.

This chain links TRBV27 with TRBJ2-7, with 7 nucleotides matching TRBD1. This CDR3 spans 15 amino acids. Germline-derived CDR1 and CDR2 are MNHEY and SMNVEV (reference sequence). V trimming: 6 bases; J trimming: 4 bases; junction bases outside the gene matches: 12. The CDR3 reads CASRTIRGLAYEQYF. The DNA of the CDR3 is TGTGCCAGCAGAACAATAAGGGGGCTTGCTTACGAGCAGTACTTC.

The chain combines TRBV18 with TRBJ1-4; 7 bases fit TRBD1. The CDR3 has 16 amino acids. The J segment lost 2 bases and the V segment lost 3 bases, leaving 6 bases of the junction unmatched. CDR1 and CDR2 from the germline V gene are KGHSH and LQKENI. CDR3 in DNA: TGTGCCAGCTCACCCACAGGGGTGGGGACTAATGAAAAACTGTTTTTT. It codes for CASSPTGVGTNEKLFF.

V usage is TRBV24-1 and J usage is TRBJ2-7, with 8 bases lining up with TRBD1. This CDR3 is 16 amino acids long. J gave up 1 base and V 4 bases, and 8 bases lay outside the gene matches. Per germline, CDR1 KGHDR and CDR2 SFDVKD. The CDR3 is CATSDRDRTGSYEQYF. The CDR3 DNA reads as TGTGCCACCAGTGACCGGGACAGGACTGGTTCCTACGAGCAGTACTTC.

There are a few counts of this clone. The chain has TRBV6-5 and TRBJ1-5; 8 bases align to TRBD1. Per germline, CDR1 MNHEY and CDR2 SVGAGI. The CDR3 is 14 amino acids. Unmatched junction bases numbered 3, after V lost 3 bases and J lost 5 bases. The chain's CDR3 is CASSYGTGYQPQHF. CDR3 nucleotides: TGTGCCAGCAGTTATGGGACAGGCTATCAGCCCCAGCATTTT.